The rows below give T cell receptor beta chains drawn from one sample of a study of cytomegalovirus exposure and HLA in healthy donors. Method: immunoSEQ multiplex PCR; TCRdb's copy keeps in-frame clones and lacks some. The sample has around 110,000 clones, 65% to 90% seen once. What was sequenced was PBMCs. These receptor sequences come from a woman aged 25 to 45 in good health and CMV-seronegative. The CDR3 runs from the conserved cysteine through the conserved F or W. Fields, in order: CDR3 DNA, CDR3 protein, D gene, clone size, V gene, J gene. The D gene is left open where the match is weak. Size tells how often a clone was seen (once, few, many) or the class of an expanded clone, and some rows leave it out.

DNA: TGCGCCAGCAGCTTGGAGGGACTTAACACCGGGGAGCTGTTTTTT; CDR3: CASSLEGLNTGELFF; D: NA; size: NA; V: TRBV5-1; J: TRBJ2-2
DNA: TGTGCCAGCTCGGGGGAAATCCCCAACGAGCAGTACTTC; CDR3: CASSGEIPNEQYF; D: NA; size: once; V: TRBV28; J: TRBJ2-7
DNA: TGCGCCAGCAGTAAGGGACTAGCGGACTCAGGGACCCAGTACTTC; CDR3: CASSKGLADSGTQYF; D: TRBD2; size: NA; V: TRBV10-1; J: TRBJ2-5
DNA: TGTGCCAGCAGCCAGGGGCTTCAGTTCCTTCGTCAAGAGACCCAGTACTTC; CDR3: CASSQGLQFLRQETQYF; D: NA; size: once; V: TRBV7-2; J: TRBJ2-5
DNA: TGTGCCAGCGGACTAGCGGGGAACACCGGGGAGCTGTTTTTT; CDR3: CASGLAGNTGELFF; D: TRBD2; size: NA; V: TRBV2; J: TRBJ2-2
DNA: TGCGCCAGCAGCTTTAGCGGGAGTGGATCGGATGAGCAGTTCTTC; CDR3: CASSFSGSGSDEQFF; D: TRBD2; size: NA; V: TRBV5-1; J: TRBJ2-1
DNA: TGTGCCAGTAGTATAGCACTAGCGGGAGACTACGAGCAGTACTTC; CDR3: CASSIALAGDYEQYF; D: TRBD2; size: NA; V: TRBV19; J: TRBJ2-7
DNA: TGTGCCAGCCGCCCGGCCGGGGGGCGGGATACGCAGTATTTT; CDR3: CASRPAGGRDTQYF; D: NA; size: NA; V: TRBV13; J: TRBJ2-3
DNA: TGCGCCAGCCTCGAGCGGCGGCTAGCGCGCTCCTACAATGAGCAGTTCTTC; CDR3: CASLERRLARSYNEQFF; D: NA; size: NA; V: TRBV5-1; J: TRBJ2-1
DNA: TGTGCCAGCAGCACAGTGGGCTCTGGGGCCAACGTCCTGACTTTC; CDR3: CASSTVGSGANVLTF; D: NA; size: NA; V: TRBV11-2; J: TRBJ2-6
DNA: TGTGCCAGCAGTCTCCATGTAGCGGGAGGCCTCTTATCCACAGATACGCAGTATTTT; CDR3: CASSLHVAGGLLSTDTQYF; D: TRBD2; size: NA; V: TRBV28; J: TRBJ2-3
DNA: TGTGCCAGTACCATCGAACATCGTCTCTCAGTGAACACTGAAGCTTTCTTT; CDR3: CASTIEHRLSVNTEAFF; D: NA; size: NA; V: TRBV19; J: TRBJ1-1
DNA: TGTGCCAGCAGCCGACAGGGGGCCTACAATGAGCAGTTCTTC; CDR3: CASSRQGAYNEQFF; D: TRBD1; size: NA; V: TRBV6-6; J: TRBJ2-1
DNA: TGCGCCAGCAGCGTAGGACAGCCGAAAGAGACCCAGTACTTC; CDR3: CASSVGQPKETQYF; D: NA; size: NA; V: TRBV5-1; J: TRBJ2-5
DNA: TGTGCCAGCAAGGGGGACGACTCCTACGAGCAGTACTTC; CDR3: CASKGDDSYEQYF; D: NA; size: NA; V: TRBV6-1; J: TRBJ2-7
DNA: TGTGCCAGCAGTTTCGTGGGGCAGGGGGCTACTAATGAAAAACTGTTTTTT; CDR3: CASSFVGQGATNEKLFF; D: TRBD1; size: NA; V: TRBV28; J: TRBJ1-4
DNA: TGTTCCAGCAGCATCGGGGCGGGACGGTTTTCTGGGGCCAACGTCCTGACTTTC; CDR3: CSSSIGAGRFSGANVLTF; D: NA; size: NA; V: TRBV7-9; J: TRBJ2-6
DNA: TGTGCCAGCTCACTGGGACAGGGGTACGAAAAACTGTTTTTT; CDR3: CASSLGQGYEKLFF; D: TRBD1; size: NA; V: TRBV18; J: TRBJ1-4
DNA: TGTGCCAGCAGTTTACAGGGTTCCTCCTACAATGAGCAGTTCTTC; CDR3: CASSLQGSSYNEQFF; D: NA; size: NA; V: TRBV6-1; J: TRBJ2-1
DNA: TGTGCCAGCAAGCCGGGACTAGCGGGAGAGACCCAGTACTTC; CDR3: CASKPGLAGETQYF; D: TRBD2; size: NA; V: TRBV2; J: TRBJ2-5
DNA: TGTGCCAGCAGTGACTCGAGAGTAGGAACAGGGATAAGCGAGCAGTACTTC; CDR3: CASSDSRVGTGISEQYF; D: NA; size: NA; V: TRBV6-4; J: TRBJ2-7
DNA: TGTGCCAGCAGATCCCCGGGTGAAGACAGGGAAAAACTGTTTTTT; CDR3: CASRSPGEDREKLFF; D: NA; size: NA; V: TRBV28; J: TRBJ1-4
DNA: TGTGCCAGCAGTGAAGTGGGTCGAGGGACAGGGACTAGCGGGAGGGGACCCTACAATGAGCAGTTCTTC; CDR3: CASSEVGRGTGTSGRGPYNEQFF; D: TRBD2; size: NA; V: TRBV2; J: TRBJ2-1
DNA: TGTGCCAGCAGCTTCAAGGGGGTGAATGAGCAGTTCTTC; CDR3: CASSFKGVNEQFF; D: NA; size: few; V: TRBV13; J: TRBJ2-1
DNA: TGTGCCAGCTCCCCTAAGGAGGGGTATGGCTACACCTTC; CDR3: CASSPKEGYGYTF; D: NA; size: few; V: TRBV18; J: TRBJ1-2
DNA: TGTTCCAGCAGCTCCCCCCCTAGCGGGAGTGTATACGAGCAGTACTTC; CDR3: CSSSSPPSGSVYEQYF; D: TRBD2; size: NA; V: TRBV7-9; J: TRBJ2-7
DNA: TGTGCCAGCAGCTTGGGAGGCAGGGAGACCCAGTACTTC; CDR3: CASSLGGRETQYF; D: NA; size: NA; V: TRBV11-2; J: TRBJ2-5
DNA: TGTGCCAGCAGTAGCCTACAGGGAGCTAAGTACTTC; CDR3: CASSSLQGAKYF; D: NA; size: NA; V: TRBV28; J: TRBJ2-7
DNA: TGTGCCAGTAGTACCCAGCGGGAGGTGGGTTACGAGCAGTACTTC; CDR3: CASSTQREVGYEQYF; D: TRBD2; size: few; V: TRBV19; J: TRBJ2-7
DNA: TGTGCCAGCAGTTCCCTCTCAAGAGGCTACTACGAGCAGTACTTC; CDR3: CASSSLSRGYYEQYF; D: NA; size: few; V: TRBV28; J: TRBJ2-7
DNA: TGTGCCAGCGGGGGACAGCTGAACACTGAAGCTTTCTTT; CDR3: CASGGQLNTEAFF; D: TRBD1; size: few; V: TRBV2; J: TRBJ1-1
DNA: TGTGCCAGTAGTATGCCTGCTAGCGGAGAGCCGTCCTACAATGAGCAGTTCTTC; CDR3: CASSMPASGEPSYNEQFF; D: TRBD2; size: NA; V: TRBV19; J: TRBJ2-1
DNA: TGCGCCAGCAGCGGACAGGGAGTTGAGGAGACCCAGTACTTC; CDR3: CASSGQGVEETQYF; D: TRBD1; size: NA; V: TRBV5-1; J: TRBJ2-5
DNA: TGTGCCAGCAGCCCGGGATATAGGGAAGAGACCCAGTACTTC; CDR3: CASSPGYREETQYF; D: NA; size: NA; V: TRBV5-8; J: TRBJ2-5
DNA: TGTGCCAGCAGCCCCTCAGTAACAGGGAAGCGAAACACCATATATTTT; CDR3: CASSPSVTGKRNTIYF; D: NA; size: NA; V: TRBV7-9; J: TRBJ1-3
DNA: TGTGCCAGCAGCCCCACACTCGGGGAGACCCAGTACTTC; CDR3: CASSPTLGETQYF; D: NA; size: NA; V: TRBV9; J: TRBJ2-5
DNA: TGCGCCAGCAGTCAATTTCGCGCAGATACGCAGTATTTT; CDR3: CASSQFRADTQYF; D: NA; size: NA; V: TRBV23-1; J: TRBJ2-3
DNA: TGTGCCAGCAGCTTGCGTCCGGGGGGGACGGACGAGCAGTACTTC; CDR3: CASSLRPGGTDEQYF; D: TRBD2; size: NA; V: TRBV5-6; J: TRBJ2-7
DNA: TGTGCCAGCAGCCCAGAAGGCCGGAAGGGAGATGAGCAGTTCTTC; CDR3: CASSPEGRKGDEQFF; D: NA; size: NA; V: TRBV11-3; J: TRBJ2-1
DNA: TGTGCCAGTAGTATGACAGTTCAATATGGCTACACCTTC; CDR3: CASSMTVQYGYTF; D: NA; size: once; V: TRBV19; J: TRBJ1-2
DNA: TGTGCCACAAGGGGGGGGGACAAGGCCTATGGCTACACCTTC; CDR3: CATRGGDKAYGYTF; D: NA; size: NA; V: TRBV2; J: TRBJ1-2
DNA: TGTGCCAGTAGTATACGGGGGACTCCCTCCTACGAGCAGTACTTC; CDR3: CASSIRGTPSYEQYF; D: NA; size: NA; V: TRBV19; J: TRBJ2-7
DNA: TGTGCCAGCAGTTTACGGACGGGACTAGCGGGAAAAAGGTCCTACGAGCAGTACTTC; CDR3: CASSLRTGLAGKRSYEQYF; D: TRBD2; size: once; V: TRBV28; J: TRBJ2-7
DNA: TGTGCCAGCAGCAATAGCGGGAGACAAGAGACCCAGTACTTC; CDR3: CASSNSGRQETQYF; D: TRBD2; size: NA; V: TRBV7-8; J: TRBJ2-5
DNA: TGCAGCGTAACAGGGCTCGCCTATGGCTACACCTTC; CDR3: CSVTGLAYGYTF; D: NA; size: NA; V: TRBV29-1; J: TRBJ1-2
DNA: TGTGCCAGCAGCTTAGGACTAGCGGGTACCTACGAGCAGTACTTC; CDR3: CASSLGLAGTYEQYF; D: TRBD2; size: NA; V: TRBV5-6; J: TRBJ2-7
DNA: TGTGCCAGTATGTGGACTTCTCAGGCCACAGATACGCAGTATTTT; CDR3: CASMWTSQATDTQYF; D: NA; size: NA; V: TRBV19; J: TRBJ2-3